The sample holds one count of the clone carrying this T cell receptor beta chain. Its antigen remains unknown. The germline CDR1 and CDR2 sequences are SGHDT and YYEEEE. J was trimmed by 3 bases and V by 4 bases; bases with no gene match: 3. The CDR3 totals 13 residues. Repertoires were generated with immunoSEQ multiplex PCR, while TCRdb's copy carries only in-frame clones and drops some. Of just under 65,000 clones in the sample, roughly four fifths are singletons; the top ten hold less than 1.2%. This entry belongs to a study of OX40 agonist ivuxolimab in advanced cancers. Study conclusions and caveats: Both CD4+ and CD8+ T cell populations in blood had undergone clonal expansion by week 6 at 0.1 to 3.0 mg/kg. Low levels of normalized T-cell clonal expansion also appeared in some nonresponders.

The chain carries TRBV5-6 and TRBJ2-7; TRBD1 aligns across 8 bases. This receptor was taken from an adult with an advanced solid tumor such as melanoma, head and neck, liver or kidney cancer. The sequenced sample was CD4+ or CD8+ T cells sorted from blood, obtained in a trial of the OX40 agonist ivuxolimab. CDR3 sequence: CASSPTGVYEQYF. CDR3 DNA: TGTGCCAGCAGCCCGACAGGGGTCTACGAGCAGTACTTC.